The clone carrying this TCR beta chain occurred a few times. Germline and junction disagree at one end, which may indicate a read error. Unique molecular identifiers tagged the TCRbeta library. Each CDR3 protein is one row after TCRdb ran MiXCR on the PCR reads. The sample holds about half a million distinct CDR3 sequences, approximately 12% seen once. This record belongs to a study of T-cell reconstitution after alpha-beta-depleted transplantation in children. The CDR3 consists of 15 residues. Germline CDR1 is SQVTM and CDR2 is ANQGSEA. This sample comprised PBMCs from the stem cell graft donor, obtained from the stem cell graft. V gene TRBV29-1 combines with J gene TRBJ2-7, with unresolved D. The receptor comes from a human donor who donated a stem cell graft to a child with combined immunodeficiency. CDR3 sequence: CSVEVADGSSYEQYF. The CDR3 bases are TGCAGCGTTGAAGTCGCGGACGGAAGCTCCTACGAACAGTACTTC.